This TCR beta chain was sequenced during a study of T cell clonality in common variable immunodeficiency. Overall study results and limits: Common variable immunodeficiency TCR beta sequences reportedly had fewer deletions and N-nucleotide insertions.

V trimming: 4 bases; J trimming: 5 bases; junction bases outside the gene matches: 7. Germline lookup yields CDR1 MNHNS and CDR2 SASEGT. The CDR3 consists of 16 residues. Produced via immunoSEQ multiplex PCR; TCRdb's table is partial and in-frame only. The specimen gives roughly 29,000 clones without singletons; the ten biggest hold approximately 3%. Aged 9 to 64 years, CVID subjects averaged about 40 years old. Regarding this clone: Its antigen is unknown. Read sequence stops 3 residues before the CDR3 end, and the germline J gene provides the missing end.

The TCR comes from a human donor with common variable immunodeficiency. The sequencing sample was made of peripheral blood mononuclear cells. V is TRBV6-1 and J is TRBJ2-1; 11 nucleotides line up with TRBD2. The CDR3: CASSGLAGRRHNEQFF. Incomplete CDR3 DNA: TGTGCCAGCAGTGGACTAGCGGGGAGGAGGCACAATGAG.